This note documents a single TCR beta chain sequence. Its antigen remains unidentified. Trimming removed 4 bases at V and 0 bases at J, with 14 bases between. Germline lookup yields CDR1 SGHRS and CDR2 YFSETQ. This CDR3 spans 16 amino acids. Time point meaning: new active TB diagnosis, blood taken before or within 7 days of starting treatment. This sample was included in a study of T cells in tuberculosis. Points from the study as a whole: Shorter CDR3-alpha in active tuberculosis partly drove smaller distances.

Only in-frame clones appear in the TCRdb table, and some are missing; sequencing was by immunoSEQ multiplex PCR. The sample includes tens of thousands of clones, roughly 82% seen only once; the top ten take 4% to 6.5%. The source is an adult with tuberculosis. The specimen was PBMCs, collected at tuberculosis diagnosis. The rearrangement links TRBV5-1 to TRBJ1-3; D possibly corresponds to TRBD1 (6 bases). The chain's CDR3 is CASSTGQTNSGNTIYF. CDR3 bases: TGCGCCAGCAGCACCGGACAGACCAACTCTGGAAACACCATATATTTT.